The 27 T cell receptor beta chains below come from one sample, sequenced in a study of Graves' ophthalmopathy and Graves' hyperthyroidism. For repertoire sequencing, the TCR beta CDR3 regions were amplified from RNA transcripts. HTBI primers were used in a first-round RT-PCR, which preceded a second-round multiplex PCR. TCRdb re-called the multiplex PCR reads through MiXCR, storing one row per CDR3 protein. Here the sample spans about 550,000 distinct CDR3 sequences, under 40% being singletons. Sequenced sample: peripheral blood or thyroid tissue (not recorded which). All receptors come from an adult man with Graves' hyperthyroidism.

This clonotype was recorded at least ten times. The chain employs TRBV29-1 and TRBJ1-2, with 9 bases matching TRBD1. Germline lookup yields CDR1 SQVTM and CDR2 ANQGSEA. V trimming: 5 bases; J trimming: 3 bases; junction bases outside the gene matches: 10. The CDR3 loop spans 15 amino acids. The CDR3 DNA reads as TGCAGCGTTCCAAAGGGACAGGGAATATACTATGGCTACACCTTC. Residues: CSVPKGQGIYYGYTF.

This clonotype was seen at least ten times. The chain is built from TRBV15 and TRBJ1-1, with D possibly TRBD1 on 5 matching bases. This CDR3 is 17 amino acids long. Germline V CDR1 and CDR2: LNHNV, YYDKDF (reference sequence). V was pared by 5 bases and J by 1 base, with 20 bases between. The chain's CDR3 is CATSEGHPAKRNTEAFF. In nucleotides, the CDR3 is TGTGCCACCAGCGAAGGACATCCCGCGAAGCGGAACACTGAAGCTTTCTTT.

J is TRBJ2-2 and V is TRBV12-3 or TRBV12-4; TRBD2 matches at 13 bases. Trimming cost V 5 bases and J 6 bases; bases outside gene matches: 6. This CDR3 contains 16 residues. CDR3 residues: CASSELLAGGPGELFF. DNA for the CDR3: TGTGCCAGCAGTGAACTACTAGCGGGAGGGCCCGGGGAGCTGTTTTTT.

This clonotype has at least ten counts. The rearrangement joins TRBV5-6 to TRBJ2-7, with 7 bases that match TRBD2. Unmatched junction bases numbered 9, after V lost 7 bases and J lost 5 bases. The germline V gene has CDR1 SGHDT and CDR2 YYEEEE. This CDR3 is 13 amino acids long. Here the CDR3 reads CASGGRVNNEQYF. The CDR3 region has the DNA TGTGCCAGCGGAGGGAGGGTGAACAACGAGCAGTACTTC. Full variable domain (rest looked up from reference TRBV5-6 and TRBJ2-7): DAGVTQSPTHLIKTRGQQVTLRCSPKSGHDTVSWYQQALGQGPQFIFQYYEEEERQRGNFPDRFSGHQFPNYSSELNVNALLLGDSALYLCASGGRVNNEQYFGPGTRLTVT.

Ten or more counts support this clonotype. CDR3 region: CASSLEAGGTWETQYF. The CDR3 bases are TGTGCCAGCAGCTTAGAGGCGGGGGGGACCTGGGAGACCCAGTACTTC. The chain has TRBV7-2 and TRBJ2-5; TRBD2 matches 9 bases. Unmatched junction bases numbered 8, after V lost 1 base and J lost 5 bases. This CDR3 comprises 16 residues. Germline V gives CDR1 SGHTA, CDR2 FQGNSA.

This clonotype was counted between two and nine times. V is TRBV10-3 and J is TRBJ2-7; TRBD1 aligns across 11 bases. The germline V gene encodes CDR1 ENHRY and CDR2 SYGVKD. The length of the CDR3 is 15 residues. The V and J ends lost 11 bases and 3 bases, in that order; junction bases with no gene match: 12. The CDR3 DNA reads as TGTGCCCCACTACCACGGGACAGGGGGGACTACGAGCAGTACTTC. It yields the protein CAPLPRDRGDYEQYF.

Regarding this clonotype: The junction departs from the called germline gene at one end, perhaps through a read error. V and J are TRBV7-2 and TRBJ2-7; D might be TRBD2 (6 bases). Germline lookup yields CDR1 SGHTA and CDR2 FQGNSA. The CDR3 has 17 residues. CDR3 nucleotide sequence: TGTGCCTGCAGCTCAGGCCCCGCCGCGGGGAGAGCCGGCAAGCAGTACTTC. Residues: CACSSGPAAGRAGKQYF.

As regards this clonotype: A much larger clonotype is one base distant, so this may be a read error. The chain has TRBV6-2 or TRBV6-3 and TRBJ2-5; D may correspond to TRBD1 or TRBD2 (5 bases each). The length of the CDR3 is 16 residues. CDR1 MNHEY and CDR2 SVGEGT come from the germline V gene. V was cut by 5 bases and J by 7 bases, with 23 bases left in between. The CDR3 DNA reads as TGTGCCAGCAGTCCTCTCCCCGGGACGGAAAAAGGGACCCAGTACTTC. Residues: CASSPLPGTEKGTQYF.

Points on this clonotype: A single base separates this from a much larger clone, so it may be a read error. The V gene is TRBV24-1, the J gene TRBJ2-7; 9 bases agree with TRBD1. V lost 4 bases to trimming and J lost 6 bases; unmatched junction nucleotides: 6. The V gene's germline CDR1 is KGHDR and CDR2 SFDVKD. This CDR3 has 14 residues. CDR3 region: CATSETGTGLEQYF. The CDR3 DNA is TGTGCCACCAGTGAAACCGGGACAGGGCTCGAGCAGTACTTC.

This clonotype was recorded many times. The rearrangement links TRBV12-3 or TRBV12-4 to TRBJ1-5; 10 bases are a match to TRBD1. V lost 6 bases and J lost 2; bases outside the gene matches: 10. CDR3 length: 17 residues. For the CDR3, the DNA is TGTGCCAGCAGCGAGACAGGGGGCTTTATGGGCAATCAGCCCCAGCATTTT. Translated, it gives CASSETGGFMGNQPQHF.

This clonotype has a count of ten or more. The CDR3 bases are TGTGCCAGCAGCGGTCAGGGTACGGGTGGGGCCAACGTCCTGACTTTC. Protein product: CASSGQGTGGANVLTF. The genes are TRBV9 and TRBJ2-6, with a possible D match to TRBD1 (5 bases). The V and J ends lost 3 bases and 3 bases respectively, with 13 bases between them. Germline lookup yields CDR1 SGDLS and CDR2 YYNGEE. The CDR3 covers 16 residues.

The chain combines TRBV7-2 with TRBJ2-7, with TRBD2 matching over 10 bases. The CDR3 runs 15 residues. J lost 6 bases, V lost 6 bases, and 11 bases had no gene match. The germline CDR1 and CDR2 sequences are SGHTA and FQGNSA. This chain's CDR3 is CASRVGGLAGAEQYF. The CDR3 nucleotides are TGTGCCAGCAGAGTGGGGGGGCTAGCGGGAGCCGAGCAGTACTTC.

The genes are TRBV7-8 and TRBJ2-5; 8 nucleotides match TRBD1. With 4 bases clipped from V and 5 bases from J, the junction kept 9 bases outside the gene matches. This CDR3 comprises 15 residues. The germline gives CDR1 SGHVS, CDR2 FQNEAQ. CDR3 bases: TGTGCCAGCAGCTCCGCGACAGGGGTTGGCGAGACCCAGTACTTC. Amino acids: CASSSATGVGETQYF.

This clonotype was recorded a few times. The CDR3 reads CASSSTGGASYGYTF. CDR3 sequence (DNA): TGTGCCAGCAGCTCCACAGGGGGCGCCAGCTATGGCTACACCTTC. The chain recombines TRBV2 with TRBJ1-2; 9 bases align to TRBD1. Looked up from germline, CDR1 is SNHLY and CDR2 is FYNNEI. V gave up 6 bases and J gave up 4 bases; unmatched junction bases: 9. The CDR3 is 15 amino acids.

V is TRBV30 and J is TRBJ1-6; D call uncertain. The V and J ends lost 7 bases and 9 bases respectively, with 16 bases between them. The germline V gene encodes CDR1 GTSNPN and CDR2 SVGIG (reference sequence). This CDR3 has 13 amino acids. The CDR3 nucleotides are TGTGCCTTTACAGAACCGGGATTTTCACCCCTCCACTTT. Encoded protein: CAFTEPGFSPLHF.

The DNA for the CDR3 is TGTGCCAGCAGCTTACGGGGAAACATTCAGTACTTC. As protein: CASSLRGNIQYF. V usage is TRBV7-9 and J usage is TRBJ2-6; a weak D match, TRBD2 (5 bases). The end of the DNA aligns better with TRBJ2-4, so the J call may be wrong. CDR1 is SEHNR, CDR2 FQNEAQ, per germline (reference sequence). The CDR3 sequence is 12 residues long.

This clonotype occurred many times. V usage is TRBV19 and J usage is TRBJ2-5; D not resolved. This CDR3 region has 12 residues. V lost 4 bases and J lost 13, with 16 bases in between. Per the germline V gene, CDR1 is LNHDA and CDR2 is SQIVND (reference sequence). CDR3: CASSTSGRGWYF. As DNA, the CDR3 is TGTGCCAGTAGTACCTCCGGTCGCGGTTGGTACTTC.

This clonotype was picked up many times. The chain is built from TRBV6-1 and TRBJ2-7, with 10 bases aligning to TRBD2. The ends lost 7 bases at V and 4 bases at J; junction bases unmatched: 4. The CDR3 extends over 13 amino acids. In germline, CDR1 is MNHNS, CDR2 SASEGT. CDR3 protein: CASTMTSGYEQYF. CDR3 sequence (DNA): TGTGCCAGCACTATGACTAGCGGGTACGAGCAGTACTTC.

The sample holds many counts of this clonotype. V is TRBV7-9 and J is TRBJ2-7; D remains ambiguous. Germline CDR1 and CDR2: SEHNR and FQNEAQ (reference sequence). The CDR3 runs 14 residues. Trimming shortened V by 5 bases and J by 3 bases, and 14 bases separated the two germline ends. CDR3 protein: CASSKLGVDYEQYF. CDR3 bases: TGTGCCAGCAGCAAGCTAGGAGTGGACTACGAGCAGTACTTC.

This clonotype was detected once. The genes are TRBV11-1 and TRBJ1-2; D is uncertain. The length of the CDR3 is 12 residues. Germline V CDR1 and CDR2: SGHAT, FQDESV (reference sequence). Trimming stripped 5 bases from V and 4 bases from J, with 8 bases between. Here the CDR3 DNA reads TGTGCCAGCAGCCCCCTCTTCTATGGCTACACCTTC. It translates to CASSPLFYGYTF.

This clonotype was picked up many times. The gene calls are TRBV12-3 or TRBV12-4 and TRBJ2-7, with 12 bases that match TRBD2. V shed 6 bases, J shed 6 bases, and the junction held 9 bases outside the gene matches. This CDR3 comprises 15 residues. Here the CDR3 reads CASSSSGRAKREQYF. In DNA form, the CDR3 reads TGTGCCAGCAGCTCTAGCGGGAGGGCGAAGCGCGAGCAGTACTTC.

This clonotype was recorded at least ten times. This chain joins TRBV27 and TRBJ1-4; D might be TRBD1 (5 bases). The CDR3 loop spans 12 amino acids. The V gene's germline CDR1 is MNHEY and CDR2 SMNVEV (reference sequence). The V end was cut by 4 bases, the J end by 6 bases, with 6 bases between. The CDR3 coding sequence is TGTGCCAGCAGTTCGACAGATGAAAAACTGTTTTTT. Translation: CASSSTDEKLFF.

The V call is TRBV20-1, the J call TRBJ2-1; 10 bases are a match to TRBD2. Germline CDR1 DFQATT, CDR2 SNEGSKA (reference sequence). Trimming removed 7 bases from V and 6 bases from J; junction bases left unmatched: 6. The CDR3 is made up of 13 amino acids. CDR3 nucleotides: TGCAGTGTTAAACTAGCGGGGATCAATGAGCAGTTCTTC. Translation gives CSVKLAGINEQFF.

V gene TRBV20-1 combines with J gene TRBJ2-3; D unresolved. The germline V gene has CDR1 DFQATT and CDR2 SNEGSKA (reference sequence). This CDR3 is 15 amino acids long. V shed 0 bases and J shed 1 base, with 11 bases lying between them. The CDR3 nucleotides read TGCAGTGCTAGAGACTACTACGGAGGCACAGATACGCAGTATTTT. As protein: CSARDYYGGTDTQYF.

This chain links TRBV7-9 with TRBJ2-2; TRBD2 matches at 7 bases. Germline trimming cut 5 bases from V and 3 bases from J; bases unmatched to any gene: 9. The CDR3 contains 16 residues. Germline loops: CDR1 SEHNR, CDR2 FQNEAQ (reference sequence). CDR3 sequence reads: CASSQAPSGYTGELFF. CDR3 bases: TGTGCCAGCAGCCAAGCCCCTAGCGGCTACACCGGGGAGCTGTTTTTT.

This clonotype was counted between two and nine times. The V gene is TRBV5-4, the J gene TRBJ2-3, with 13 bases lining up with TRBD2. The CDR3 has 17 residues. Germline assignment: CDR1 SGHNT and CDR2 YYREEE (reference sequence). V dropped 4 bases and J dropped 5; count of bases not matched to a gene: 10. This CDR3 reads CASSRRLAGGPRDTQYF. In nucleotides, the CDR3 is TGTGCCAGCAGCCGCCGACTAGCGGGAGGCCCGAGAGATACGCAGTATTTT.

Concerning this clonotype itself: A single base separates this from a much larger clone, so it may be a read error. The rearrangement uses TRBV19 and TRBJ1-5; D might be TRBD1 (5 bases). CDR3 length equals 13 residues. The germline V gene encodes CDR1 LNHDA and CDR2 SQIVND (reference sequence). Here the CDR3 DNA reads TGTTCCAGTAGTATAGAAAGGGACCAGCCCCAGCATTTT. Translating gives CSSSIERDQPQHF.